Listed below are T cell receptor beta chains from one sample, sequenced in a study of blood T cell repertoires in COVID-19. The protocol was immunoSEQ multiplex PCR, while the TCRdb copy is restricted to in-frame clones and leaves out a portion. The sample comprises about 230,000 clones, 65% to 90% of which are singletons, and around 10% rests with the top ten. Specimen: peripheral blood. These receptor sequences come from a man in his fifties with COVID-19, enrolled during active disease. Each CDR3 is given with its conserved first and last residue. A D gene is named only where the DNA matches it firmly. Clone size is shown for a subset of rows, as once, few, many or a class of expanded clone.

>TRBV10-3|-|TRBJ1-1|TRBD1
CAISRQGAGTEAFF
TGTGCCATCAGTCGACAGGGGGCGGGAACTGAAGCTTTCTTT
>TRBV6-2/TRBV6-3|-|TRBJ2-7|-
CASSPQGESSEQYF
TGTGCCAGCAGCCCCCAGGGTGAGTCCTCCGAGCAGTACTTC
>TRBV12-3/TRBV12-4|-|TRBJ1-1|-
CASSWGDTEAFF
TGTGCCAGCAGTTGGGGGGACACTGAAGCTTTCTTT
>TRBV10-1|-|TRBJ2-7|TRBD1
CASSETGTGVREQYF
TGCGCCAGCAGCGAGACCGGGACAGGGGTACGGGAGCAGTACTTC
>TRBV28|-|TRBJ1-4|-
CASSLKSRTSYFATNEKLFF
TGTGCCAGCAGTTTAAAAAGTAGAACGTCTTATTTTGCAACTAATGAAAAACTGTTTTTT
>TRBV6-2/TRBV6-3|-|TRBJ2-3|-
CASSYSATDTDTQYF
TGTGCCAGCAGTTACTCAGCGACGGACACAGATACGCAGTATTTT
>TRBV24-1|once|TRBJ1-2|-
CATSATQGSGYTF
TGTGCCACCAGTGCCACACAGGGTAGCGGCTACACCTTC
>TRBV5-1|-|TRBJ2-1|-
CASSRPGADEQFF
TGCGCCAGCAGCCGCCCGGGAGCGGATGAGCAGTTCTTC
>TRBV9|-|TRBJ2-7|-
CASSVDTTGVYEQYF
TGTGCCAGCAGCGTAGACACTACAGGTGTCTACGAGCAGTACTTC
>TRBV7-9|-|TRBJ2-2|-
CASSRPRVGELFF
TGTGCCAGCAGCCGACCCCGGGTCGGGGAGCTGTTTTTT
>TRBV19|-|TRBJ1-4|-
CATEARGFEKLFF
TGTGCCACTGAGGCAAGGGGGTTTGAAAAACTGTTTTTT
>TRBV10-3|-|TRBJ1-1|-
CAISDRMNTEAFF
TGTGCCATCAGTGACAGGATGAACACTGAAGCTTTCTTT
>TRBV5-1|-|TRBJ2-3|-
CASSLGDPTDTQYF
TGCGCCAGCAGCTTAGGGGATCCCACAGATACGCAGTATTTT
>TRBV14|once|TRBJ2-2|TRBD1
CASSVGQANTGELFF
TGTGCCAGCAGCGTAGGACAGGCAAACACCGGGGAGCTGTTTTTT
>TRBV7-3|-|TRBJ1-1|-
CASSSLVNTEAFF
TGTGCCAGCAGCTCCCTCGTGAACACTGAAGCTTTCTTT
>TRBV6-5|-|TRBJ1-6|-
CASTTTGNNSPLHF
TGTGCCAGCACCACGACAGGAAATAATTCACCCCTCCACTTT
>TRBV4-3|-|TRBJ1-5|-
CASSEVLRQPQHF
TGCGCCAGCAGCGAGGTCCTGCGTCAGCCCCAGCATTTT
>TRBV4-1|-|TRBJ2-4|TRBD2
CASSQDRTGTSGVGAKNIQYF
TGCGCCAGCAGCCAAGATCGTACCGGGACTAGCGGGGTGGGTGCCAAAAACATTCAGTACTTC
>TRBV19|-|TRBJ2-7|-
CASSIAGTYEQYF
TGTGCCAGTAGTATTGCAGGGACCTACGAGCAGTACTTC
>TRBV5-1|-|TRBJ1-2|TRBD1
CASSLGDRNYGYTF
TGCGCCAGCAGCTTGGGGGACAGAAACTATGGCTACACCTTC
>TRBV13|-|TRBJ1-4|TRBD1
CASSLEGAREKLFF
TGTGCCAGCAGCTTAGAGGGGGCACGGGAAAAACTGTTTTTT
>TRBV27|once|TRBJ2-7|-
CASSLTNSYEQYF
TGTGCCAGCAGTTTAACTAACTCCTACGAGCAGTACTTC
>TRBV3-1/TRBV3-2|once|TRBJ1-1|TRBD1
CASSQGQGQEAFF
TGTGCCAGCAGCCAGGGACAGGGGCAAGAAGCTTTCTTT
>TRBV5-5|-|TRBJ2-7|TRBD2
CASSRTSYKSSYEQYF
TGTGCCAGCAGCCGGACTAGCTACAAGAGCTCCTACGAGCAGTACTTC
>TRBV9|-|TRBJ1-5|TRBD1
CASSVGTGDGQPQHF
TGTGCCAGCAGCGTAGGGACAGGGGACGGTCAGCCCCAGCATTTT
>TRBV5-4|-|TRBJ2-7|TRBD1
CASSLALDRVSSYEQYF
TGTGCCAGCAGCTTGGCCCTAGACAGGGTTAGCTCCTACGAGCAGTACTTC
>TRBV3-1/TRBV3-2|-|TRBJ1-6|TRBD1
CASSQGGGGFSSYNSPLHF
TGTGCCAGCAGCCAAGGAGGGGGCGGATTCAGCTCCTATAATTCACCCCTCCACTTT
>TRBV10-3|-|TRBJ2-7|TRBD2
CAISESSGSGRYEQYF
TGTGCCATCAGTGAGTCGTCGGGTAGCGGGAGATACGAGCAGTACTTC
>TRBV10-3|-|TRBJ1-1|-
CAISELGRGTEAFF
TGTGCCATCAGTGAGTTAGGGAGAGGCACTGAAGCTTTCTTT
>TRBV24-1|-|TRBJ2-1|-
CATSDTGQSNEQFF
TGTGCCACCAGTGATACGGGACAATCCAATGAGCAGTTCTTC
>TRBV5-1|-|TRBJ1-5|-
CASSLVQGVYQPQHF
TGCGCCAGCAGCTTGGTACAGGGAGTCTATCAGCCCCAGCATTTT